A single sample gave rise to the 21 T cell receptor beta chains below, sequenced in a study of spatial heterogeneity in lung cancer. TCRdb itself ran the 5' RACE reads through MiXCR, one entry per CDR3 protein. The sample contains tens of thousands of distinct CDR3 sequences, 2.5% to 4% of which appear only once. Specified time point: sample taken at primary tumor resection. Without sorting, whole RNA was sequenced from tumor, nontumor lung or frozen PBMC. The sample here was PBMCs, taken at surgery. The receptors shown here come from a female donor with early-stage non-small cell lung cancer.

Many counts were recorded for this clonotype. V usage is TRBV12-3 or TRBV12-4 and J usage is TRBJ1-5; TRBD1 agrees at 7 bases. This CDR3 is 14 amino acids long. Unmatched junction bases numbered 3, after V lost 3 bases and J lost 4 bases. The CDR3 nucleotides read TGTGCCAGCAGTTTCGACAGGGAGAATCAGCCCCAGCATTTT. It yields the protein CASSFDRENQPQHF.

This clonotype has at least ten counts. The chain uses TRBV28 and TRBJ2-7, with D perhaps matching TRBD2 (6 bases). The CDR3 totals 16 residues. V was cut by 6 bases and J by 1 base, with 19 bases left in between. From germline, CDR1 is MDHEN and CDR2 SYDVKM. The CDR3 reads CASSPFVGGDSYEQYF. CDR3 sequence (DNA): TGTGCCAGCAGCCCGTTCGTGGGAGGAGATTCCTACGAGCAGTACTTC. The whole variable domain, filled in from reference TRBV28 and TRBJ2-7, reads DVKVTQSSRYLVKRTGEKVFLECVQDMDHENMFWYRQDPGLGLRLIYFSYDVKMKEKGDIPEGYSVSREKKERFSLILESASTNQTSMYLCASSPFVGGDSYEQYFGPGTRLTVT.

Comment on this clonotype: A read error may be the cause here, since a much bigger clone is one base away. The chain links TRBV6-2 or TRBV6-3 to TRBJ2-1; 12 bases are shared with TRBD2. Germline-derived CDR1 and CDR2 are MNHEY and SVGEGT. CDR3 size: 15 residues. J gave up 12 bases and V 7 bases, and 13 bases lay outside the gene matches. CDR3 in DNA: TGTGCCAGCACCGTGAGACTAGCGGGAGACGTGGTGCAGTTCTTC. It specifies CASTVRLAGDVVQFF.

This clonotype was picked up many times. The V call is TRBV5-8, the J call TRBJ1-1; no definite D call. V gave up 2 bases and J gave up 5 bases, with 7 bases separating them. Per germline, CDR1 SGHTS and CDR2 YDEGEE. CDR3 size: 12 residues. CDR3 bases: TGTGCCAGCAGCTTTTTTAGGACTGAAGCTTTCTTT. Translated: CASSFFRTEAFF.

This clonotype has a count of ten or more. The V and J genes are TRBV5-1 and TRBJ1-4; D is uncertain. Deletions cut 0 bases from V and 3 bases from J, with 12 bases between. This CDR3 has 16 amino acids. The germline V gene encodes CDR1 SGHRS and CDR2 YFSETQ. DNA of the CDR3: TGCGCCAGCAGCTTGGGGTGGAACCAGGCTAATGAAAAACTGTTTTTT. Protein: CASSLGWNQANEKLFF.

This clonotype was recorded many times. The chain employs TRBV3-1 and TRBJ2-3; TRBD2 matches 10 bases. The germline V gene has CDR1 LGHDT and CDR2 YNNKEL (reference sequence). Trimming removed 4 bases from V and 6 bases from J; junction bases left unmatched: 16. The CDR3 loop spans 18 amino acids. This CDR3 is CASSRGRGGLASPDTQYF. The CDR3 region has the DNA TGTGCCAGCAGCCGGGGAAGAGGGGGACTAGCGAGCCCCGATACGCAGTATTTT.

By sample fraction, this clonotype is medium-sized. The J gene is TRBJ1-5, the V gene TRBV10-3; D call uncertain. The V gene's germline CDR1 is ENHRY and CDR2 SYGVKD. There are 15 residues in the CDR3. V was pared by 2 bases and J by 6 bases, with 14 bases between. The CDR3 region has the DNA TGTGCCATCAGTGAGGGAACAGCCCCAAGTCAGCCCCAGCATTTT. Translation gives CAISEGTAPSQPQHF.

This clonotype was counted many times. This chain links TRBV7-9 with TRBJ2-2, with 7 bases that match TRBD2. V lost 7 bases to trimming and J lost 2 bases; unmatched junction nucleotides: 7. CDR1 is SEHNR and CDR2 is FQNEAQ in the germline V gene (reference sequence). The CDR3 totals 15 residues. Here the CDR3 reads CASTPPAGNTGELFF. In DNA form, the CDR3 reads TGTGCCAGCACCCCGCCAGCGGGAAACACCGGGGAGCTGTTTTTT.

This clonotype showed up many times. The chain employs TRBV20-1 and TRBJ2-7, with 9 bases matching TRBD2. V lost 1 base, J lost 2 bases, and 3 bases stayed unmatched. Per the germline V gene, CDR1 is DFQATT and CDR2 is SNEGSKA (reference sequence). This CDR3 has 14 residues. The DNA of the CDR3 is TGCAGTGCTAGAGTGCCTAGCGGGACCTACGAGCAGTACTTC. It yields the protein CSARVPSGTYEQYF.

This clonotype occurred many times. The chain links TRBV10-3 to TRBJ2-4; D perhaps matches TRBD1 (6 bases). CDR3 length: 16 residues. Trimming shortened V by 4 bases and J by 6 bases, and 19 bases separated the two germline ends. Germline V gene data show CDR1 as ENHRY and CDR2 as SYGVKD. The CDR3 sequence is CAISASSGAPRNIQYF. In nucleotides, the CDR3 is TGTGCCATCAGTGCCTCGTCAGGGGCTCCGAGAAACATTCAGTACTTC.

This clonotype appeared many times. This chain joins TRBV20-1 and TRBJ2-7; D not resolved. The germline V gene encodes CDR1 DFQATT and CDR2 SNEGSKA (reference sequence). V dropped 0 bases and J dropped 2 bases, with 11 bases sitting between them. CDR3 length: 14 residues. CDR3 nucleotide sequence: TGCAGTGCTAGAGATCGGGCAGGACCCTACGAGCAGTACTTC. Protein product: CSARDRAGPYEQYF.

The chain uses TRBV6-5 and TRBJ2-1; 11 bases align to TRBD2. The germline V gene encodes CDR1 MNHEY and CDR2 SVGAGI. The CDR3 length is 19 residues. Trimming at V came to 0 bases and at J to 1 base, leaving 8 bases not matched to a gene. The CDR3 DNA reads TGTGCCAGCAGTTACTCCTCCAAACTAGCGGGAGTATCCTACAATGAGCAGTTCTTC. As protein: CASSYSSKLAGVSYNEQFF.

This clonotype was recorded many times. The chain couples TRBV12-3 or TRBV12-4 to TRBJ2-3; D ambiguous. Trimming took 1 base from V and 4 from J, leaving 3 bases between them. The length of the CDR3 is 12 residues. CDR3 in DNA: TGTGCCAGCAGTTTAGGCTCAGATACGCAGTATTTT. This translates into CASSLGSDTQYF.

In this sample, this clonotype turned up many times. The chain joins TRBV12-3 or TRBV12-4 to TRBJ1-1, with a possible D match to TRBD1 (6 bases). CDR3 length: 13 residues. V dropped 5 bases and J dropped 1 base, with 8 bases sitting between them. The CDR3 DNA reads TGTGCCAGCAGTCCGACAGGGAACACTGAAGCTTTCTTT. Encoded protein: CASSPTGNTEAFF.

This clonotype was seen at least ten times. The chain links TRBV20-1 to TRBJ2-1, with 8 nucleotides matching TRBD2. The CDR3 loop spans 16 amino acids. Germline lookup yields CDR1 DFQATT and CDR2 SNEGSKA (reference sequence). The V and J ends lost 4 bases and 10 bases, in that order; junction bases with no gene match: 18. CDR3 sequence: CSANQVTSDAFTEQFF. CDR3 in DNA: TGCAGTGCTAACCAAGTGACTAGCGACGCATTCACCGAGCAGTTCTTC.

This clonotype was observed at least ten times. CDR3 amino acids: CASSPGQDPYEQYF. The CDR3 coding sequence is TGTGCCAGCAGCCCGGGACAGGACCCCTACGAGCAGTACTTC. The rearrangement links TRBV13 to TRBJ2-7; 8 bases are shared with TRBD1. The trim removed 5 bases at V and 2 bases at J, leaving 5 bases unmatched. The germline CDR1 and CDR2 sequences are PRHDT and FYEKMQ (reference sequence). The CDR3 covers 14 residues.

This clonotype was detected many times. The CDR3 protein is CATSRTDRDGREKLFF. CDR3 nucleotides: TGTGCCACCAGCAGAACCGACAGGGATGGTCGGGAAAAACTGTTTTTT. The V call is TRBV15, the J call TRBJ1-4, with 7 bases that match TRBD1. Germline V gene lookup returns CDR1 LNHNV and CDR2 YYDKDF (reference sequence). Trimming cost V 2 bases and J 8 bases; bases outside gene matches: 11. The CDR3 length is 16 residues. Full variable domain (missing parts from reference TRBV15 and TRBJ1-4): DAMVIQNPRYQVTQFGKPVTLSCSQTLNHNVMYWYQQKSSQAPKLLFHYYDKDFNNEADTPDNFQSRRPNTSFCFLDIRSPGLGDTAMYLCATSRTDRDGREKLFFGSGTQLSVL.

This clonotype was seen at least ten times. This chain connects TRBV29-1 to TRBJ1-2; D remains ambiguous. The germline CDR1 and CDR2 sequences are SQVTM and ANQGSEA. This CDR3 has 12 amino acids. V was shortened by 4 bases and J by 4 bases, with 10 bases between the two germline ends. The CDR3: CSVGLEAYGYTF. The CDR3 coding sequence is TGCAGCGTTGGGCTGGAGGCCTATGGCTACACCTTC.

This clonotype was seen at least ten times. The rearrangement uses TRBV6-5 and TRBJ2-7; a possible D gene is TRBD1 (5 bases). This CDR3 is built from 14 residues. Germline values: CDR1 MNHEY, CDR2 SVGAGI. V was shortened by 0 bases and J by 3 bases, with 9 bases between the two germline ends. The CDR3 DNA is TGTGCCAGCAGTTACTCAGACAGCTTCTACGAGCAGTACTTC. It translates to CASSYSDSFYEQYF.

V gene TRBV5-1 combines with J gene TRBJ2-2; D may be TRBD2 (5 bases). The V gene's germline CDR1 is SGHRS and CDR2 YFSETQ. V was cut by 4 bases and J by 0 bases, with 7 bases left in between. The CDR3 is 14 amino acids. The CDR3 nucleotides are TGCGCCAGCAGCGGAGGAACGAACACCGGGGAGCTGTTTTTT. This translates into CASSGGTNTGELFF.

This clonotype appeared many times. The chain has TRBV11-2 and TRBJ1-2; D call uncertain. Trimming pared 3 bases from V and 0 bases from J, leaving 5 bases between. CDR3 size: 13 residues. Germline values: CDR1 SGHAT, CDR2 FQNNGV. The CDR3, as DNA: TGTGCCAGCAGCTTGGGTTCTAACTATGGCTACACCTTC. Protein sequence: CASSLGSNYGYTF. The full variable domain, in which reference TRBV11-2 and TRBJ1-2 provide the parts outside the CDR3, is EAGVAQSPRYKIIEKRQSVAFWCNPISGHATLYWYQQILGQGPKLLIQFQNNGVVDDSQLPKDRFSAERLKGVDSTLKIQPAKLEDSAVYLCASSLGSNYGYTFGSGTRLTVV.